The source of this T cell receptor beta chain is a study of blood T cell repertoires in COVID-19. With 2 bases removed from V and 7 bases from J, the gap between germline ends came to 21 bases. Looked up from germline, CDR1 is SGHNT and CDR2 is YENEEA. The CDR3 sequence is 18 residues long. Assay used: immunoSEQ multiplex PCR; TCRdb lists only in-frame clones, some missing. The repertoire consists of more than 150,000 clones, with 65% to 85% occurring once and the leading ten covering roughly 5.1%. This receptor was identified in a woman aged 25 to 39 with acute or convalescent COVID-19. The sequenced sample was peripheral blood. The chain has TRBV11-3 and TRBJ1-6; D remains unclear. The chain's CDR3 is CASSLRPRRSGENSPLHF. CDR3 nucleotides: TGTGCCAGCAGCTTAAGACCACGGAGGAGTGGGGAAAATTCACCCCTCCACTTT.